Listed below are T cell receptor beta chains from one sample, sequenced in a study of T cell changes during pregnancy in multiple sclerosis. The repertoire was sequenced with immunoSEQ multiplex PCR; TCRdb's copy has only in-frame clones and lacks some. The table shows 85,000 to 130,000 clones, with 90% to 95% occurring only once. This specimen was peripheral blood, taken in the second trimester of pregnancy. The receptors here all came from a female donor with multiple sclerosis, enrolled in a pregnancy study. Both conserved end residues are part of each CDR3. Fields, in order: D gene, J gene, V gene, clone size, CDR3 DNA, CDR3 protein. D genes are given only for firm matches. Rows may omit the clone size; those that give it use once, few, many or a size class.

d_call: TRBD1; j_call: TRBJ1-5; v_call: TRBV7-8; clone_size: -; cdr3_nt: TGTGCCAGCAGCCCAAGACCAAGACCGGGACAGCACTATAGCAATCAGCCCCAGCATTTT; cdr3_aa: CASSPRPRPGQHYSNQPQHF
d_call: -; j_call: TRBJ1-2; v_call: TRBV6-5; clone_size: -; cdr3_nt: TGTGCCAGCAGCCCAGGACAGCACTATGGCTACACCTTC; cdr3_aa: CASSPGQHYGYTF
d_call: -; j_call: TRBJ2-7; v_call: TRBV5-4; clone_size: -; cdr3_nt: TGTGCCAGCAGCTTGGGAACTAGCTCCATTCTCTACGAGCAGTACTTC; cdr3_aa: CASSLGTSSILYEQYF
d_call: TRBD1; j_call: TRBJ1-6; v_call: TRBV7-3; clone_size: -; cdr3_nt: TGTGCCAGCAGCTCGACAGGGTCAGGACTATCGGCCCTCCACTTT; cdr3_aa: CASSSTGSGLSALHF
d_call: TRBD1; j_call: TRBJ1-4; v_call: TRBV19; clone_size: -; cdr3_nt: TGTGCCAGTAGTGACGGACAGGGTGGAAGGGAAAAACTGTTTTTT; cdr3_aa: CASSDGQGGREKLFF
d_call: -; j_call: TRBJ1-1; v_call: TRBV2; clone_size: -; cdr3_nt: TGTGCCAGCAGTGAGTTTAGGGGGTCGAGGACTGAAGCTTTCTTT; cdr3_aa: CASSEFRGSRTEAFF
d_call: TRBD2; j_call: TRBJ2-7; v_call: TRBV10-2; clone_size: -; cdr3_nt: TGCGCCAGCAGTGAGAGGGCTAGCGGGAGTAGGTACGAGCAGTACTTC; cdr3_aa: CASSERASGSRYEQYF
d_call: -; j_call: TRBJ1-5; v_call: TRBV9; clone_size: once; cdr3_nt: TGTGCCAGCAGCAGAGGCCCCATGGAGCCCCAGCATTTT; cdr3_aa: CASSRGPMEPQHF
d_call: TRBD2; j_call: TRBJ2-1; v_call: TRBV2; clone_size: -; cdr3_nt: TGTGCCAGCAGTGAACGAGCGGGGCGCAACAATGAGCAGTTCTTC; cdr3_aa: CASSERAGRNNEQFF
d_call: TRBD1; j_call: TRBJ1-2; v_call: TRBV5-1; clone_size: -; cdr3_nt: TGCGCCAGCAGCCGAGAGGGACAGGGGGCGAATGGCTACACCTTC; cdr3_aa: CASSREGQGANGYTF
d_call: -; j_call: TRBJ1-5; v_call: TRBV30; clone_size: few; cdr3_nt: TGTGCCTGGAGTGGGAGTAGCAATCAGCCCCAGCATTTT; cdr3_aa: CAWSGSSNQPQHF
d_call: TRBD1; j_call: TRBJ2-7; v_call: TRBV4-2; clone_size: few; cdr3_nt: TGTGCCAGCAGCCAAGGCAGGGGGGAGCAGTACTTC; cdr3_aa: CASSQGRGEQYF
d_call: TRBD1; j_call: TRBJ2-1; v_call: TRBV5-6; clone_size: -; cdr3_nt: TGTGCCAGCAGCAGAGGGACAGGGGGGTCCTACAATGAGCAGTTCTTC; cdr3_aa: CASSRGTGGSYNEQFF
d_call: TRBD1; j_call: TRBJ1-2; v_call: TRBV28; clone_size: -; cdr3_nt: TGTGCCAGCATCCGAGGGGGACAGGAGAGGGCTCACACCTTC; cdr3_aa: CASIRGGQERAHTF
d_call: -; j_call: TRBJ1-5; v_call: TRBV19; clone_size: -; cdr3_nt: TGTGCCAGTAGTTCCACACGGGATCAGCCCCAGCATTTT; cdr3_aa: CASSSTRDQPQHF
d_call: -; j_call: TRBJ1-6; v_call: TRBV18; clone_size: -; cdr3_nt: TGTGCCAGCTCACCCAATCAGGATAATTCACCCCTCCACTTT; cdr3_aa: CASSPNQDNSPLHF
d_call: -; j_call: TRBJ2-2; v_call: TRBV7-2; clone_size: -; cdr3_nt: TGTGCCAGCAGCTTTCAGACAGGACCCACCGGGGAGCTGTTTTTT; cdr3_aa: CASSFQTGPTGELFF
d_call: -; j_call: TRBJ2-2; v_call: TRBV2; clone_size: -; cdr3_nt: TGTGCCAGCAGTGAAGCGCAGGGGTTCACCGGGGAGCTGTTTTTT; cdr3_aa: CASSEAQGFTGELFF
d_call: -; j_call: TRBJ2-5; v_call: TRBV6-5; clone_size: -; cdr3_nt: TGTGCCAGCAGTCCGACGCGGGTGGGGGAGACCCAGTACTTC; cdr3_aa: CASSPTRVGETQYF
d_call: TRBD2; j_call: TRBJ2-3; v_call: TRBV5-4; clone_size: -; cdr3_nt: TGTGCCAGCAGTCGGGGACTACCCAGCACAGATACGCAGTATTTT; cdr3_aa: CASSRGLPSTDTQYF
d_call: -; j_call: TRBJ2-7; v_call: TRBV5-6; clone_size: -; cdr3_nt: TGTGCCAGCAGCTTGGCGGGACAAGATTACGAGCAGTACTTC; cdr3_aa: CASSLAGQDYEQYF
d_call: -; j_call: TRBJ2-1; v_call: TRBV5-4; clone_size: once; cdr3_nt: TGTGCCAGCAGCTTGGATTACAGGATAAACTCCTACAATGAGCAGTTCTTC; cdr3_aa: CASSLDYRINSYNEQFF
d_call: TRBD1; j_call: TRBJ2-5; v_call: TRBV5-1; clone_size: -; cdr3_nt: TGCGCCAGCAGGCCCGGGACAGGGGTAGAGACCCAGTACTTC; cdr3_aa: CASRPGTGVETQYF
d_call: TRBD1; j_call: TRBJ2-5; v_call: TRBV5-1; clone_size: -; cdr3_nt: TGCGCCAGCAGCTCATTAGGGACAGCCCAAGAGACCCAGTACTTC; cdr3_aa: CASSSLGTAQETQYF
d_call: -; j_call: TRBJ1-2; v_call: TRBV9; clone_size: -; cdr3_nt: TGTGCCAGCAGCGTAGGGGCAGGGGAAGACTATGGCTACACCTTC; cdr3_aa: CASSVGAGEDYGYTF
d_call: TRBD1; j_call: TRBJ2-5; v_call: TRBV5-1; clone_size: -; cdr3_nt: TGCGCCAGCAGCCGTCAGGGGGCCAGGCAGCAAGAGACCCAGTACTTC; cdr3_aa: CASSRQGARQQETQYF
d_call: -; j_call: TRBJ1-2; v_call: TRBV6-1; clone_size: -; cdr3_nt: -; cdr3_aa: CASSVATGTGGADTF
d_call: TRBD2; j_call: TRBJ2-1; v_call: TRBV6-4; clone_size: -; cdr3_nt: TGTGCCAGCAGTGCTCTAGCGGGAGGCCATGAGCAGTTCTTC; cdr3_aa: CASSALAGGHEQFF
d_call: -; j_call: TRBJ2-5; v_call: TRBV4-2; clone_size: -; cdr3_nt: TGTGCCAGCAGCCAAGATCAAGGAGGGGAGAGGGTGACCCAGTACTTC; cdr3_aa: CASSQDQGGERVTQYF
d_call: TRBD2; j_call: TRBJ2-2; v_call: TRBV9; clone_size: once; cdr3_nt: TGTGCCAGCAGCGTAGGTAGCGGGGGTGAAAACACCGGGGAGCTGTTTTTT; cdr3_aa: CASSVGSGGENTGELFF
d_call: TRBD2; j_call: TRBJ2-7; v_call: TRBV30; clone_size: -; cdr3_nt: TGTGCCTGGAGTGCGCGGACTAGCGGGAAATTCCCTGCCTACGAGCAGTACTTC; cdr3_aa: CAWSARTSGKFPAYEQYF
d_call: TRBD2; j_call: TRBJ2-5; v_call: TRBV6-1; clone_size: -; cdr3_nt: TGTGCCAGCACAGGACTAGTCCTGGAGACCCAGTACTTC; cdr3_aa: CASTGLVLETQYF
d_call: TRBD2; j_call: TRBJ2-7; v_call: TRBV6-1; clone_size: -; cdr3_nt: TGTGCCAGCAGTGAGAGCGGGAGAGGGTACGAGCAGTACTTC; cdr3_aa: CASSESGRGYEQYF
d_call: TRBD1; j_call: TRBJ1-1; v_call: TRBV5-6; clone_size: -; cdr3_nt: TGTGCCAGCAGCTTCAACGCAGGGGGTGAAGCTTTCTTT; cdr3_aa: CASSFNAGGEAFF
d_call: -; j_call: TRBJ2-7; v_call: TRBV2; clone_size: -; cdr3_nt: TGTGCCAGCAGTGAAGCCTGGGCCCAGTACTTC; cdr3_aa: CASSEAWAQYF
d_call: -; j_call: TRBJ2-4; v_call: TRBV7-9; clone_size: -; cdr3_nt: TGTGCCAGCAGCTTAAACGGAAACATTCAGTACTTC; cdr3_aa: CASSLNGNIQYF
d_call: -; j_call: TRBJ2-5; v_call: TRBV7-9; clone_size: -; cdr3_nt: TGTGCCAGCAGCTTAGGTCAAGGGGGGGGATACGACCAAGAGACCCAGTACTTC; cdr3_aa: CASSLGQGGGYDQETQYF
d_call: -; j_call: TRBJ2-1; v_call: TRBV6-4; clone_size: -; cdr3_nt: TGTGCCAGCAGCAACATAGACGGGGACAATGAGCAGTTCTTC; cdr3_aa: CASSNIDGDNEQFF
d_call: -; j_call: TRBJ2-1; v_call: TRBV7-2; clone_size: -; cdr3_nt: TGTGCCAGCAGCTTTACGGGAAGAGAGCAGTTCTTC; cdr3_aa: CASSFTGREQFF
d_call: TRBD1; j_call: TRBJ1-1; v_call: TRBV5-6; clone_size: -; cdr3_nt: TGTGCCAGCAGCCTCGACAGGGGGCGTAGGAACACTGAAGCTTTCTTT; cdr3_aa: CASSLDRGRRNTEAFF
d_call: TRBD1; j_call: TRBJ2-7; v_call: TRBV5-1; clone_size: -; cdr3_nt: TGCGCCAGCAGCTTATCGACAGGGGACCCCTACGAGCAGTACTTC; cdr3_aa: CASSLSTGDPYEQYF
d_call: TRBD1; j_call: TRBJ1-1; v_call: TRBV5-1; clone_size: once; cdr3_nt: TGCGCCAGCAGCTTAGCGGACAGGGGGCACACTGAAGCTTTCTTT; cdr3_aa: CASSLADRGHTEAFF
d_call: -; j_call: TRBJ2-7; v_call: TRBV7-9; clone_size: few; cdr3_nt: TGTGCCAGCAGCTTAGTCCCTAGTCCCTCCTACGAGCAGTACTTC; cdr3_aa: CASSLVPSPSYEQYF
d_call: TRBD2; j_call: TRBJ2-7; v_call: TRBV11-2; clone_size: once; cdr3_nt: TGTGCCAGCAGCTTCAGCGGGGGAAACGAGCAGTACTTC; cdr3_aa: CASSFSGGNEQYF
d_call: TRBD2; j_call: TRBJ2-3; v_call: TRBV9; clone_size: -; cdr3_nt: TGTGCCAGCAGCGTAGCGGCGGGAGCGGGAGATACGCAGTATTTT; cdr3_aa: CASSVAAGAGDTQYF
d_call: -; j_call: TRBJ2-3; v_call: TRBV2; clone_size: -; cdr3_nt: TGTGCCAGCGGGGCTTTGGCTACGCAGTATTTT; cdr3_aa: CASGALATQYF
d_call: -; j_call: TRBJ2-1; v_call: TRBV21-1; clone_size: once; cdr3_nt: TGTGCCAGCAGCCGCAGATTCGGGACAGGTCCCGAGCAGTTCTTC; cdr3_aa: CASSRRFGTGPEQFF
d_call: TRBD2; j_call: TRBJ2-1; v_call: TRBV9; clone_size: -; cdr3_nt: TGTGCCAGCAGCCCTTGGACTAGCGGGGGGGTGGGTGAGCAGTTCTTC; cdr3_aa: CASSPWTSGGVGEQFF
d_call: -; j_call: TRBJ2-2; v_call: TRBV5-1; clone_size: -; cdr3_nt: TGCGCCAGCAGCGAGGGCCACACCGGGGAGCTGTTTTTT; cdr3_aa: CASSEGHTGELFF
d_call: TRBD2; j_call: TRBJ2-5; v_call: TRBV4-2; clone_size: -; cdr3_nt: TGTGCCAGCAGCCAAGAAACGGGACTAGCGGGAGGAGATGAGACCCAGTACTTC; cdr3_aa: CASSQETGLAGGDETQYF
d_call: TRBD1; j_call: TRBJ1-2; v_call: TRBV7-2; clone_size: -; cdr3_nt: TGTGCCAGCAGAAAAGAACAGGGGGCGTTTGGCTACACCTTC; cdr3_aa: CASRKEQGAFGYTF